The following is a T cell receptor beta chain sequence with its context. Its antigen is currently unknown. Mouse gene names and germline throughout. The sequenced fragment ends 1 residue before the CDR3 boundary, so the rest is inferred from the germline J gene. As to time point: mouse harvest day 7 after allogeneic transplant. Each mouse received 10^7 T-cell-depleted marrow cells plus 10^6 splenic CD5+ T cells by tail vein. Mice had MHC-mismatched B6 into BALB/c GVHD, sampled day 7 or 14. Germline assignment: CDR1 KGHPV and CDR2 FQNQEV (reference sequence). The V end was cut by 0 bases, the J end by 3 bases, with 6 bases between. This CDR3 comprises 13 residues. Repertoires were generated with immunoSEQ multiplex PCR, while TCRdb's copy carries only in-frame clones and drops some. This table holds 6,500 to 8,000 clones, around 50% found once. This record belongs to a study of tissue T cells after allogeneic stem cell transplantation. Findings and caveats of the study: TCR repertoires tracked anatomic similarity, regardless of disease or transplant status. Motif-based clustering found tissue-specific repertoire signatures shared across patients, though few clones were shared. Blood and spleen captured only part of the tissue TCR repertoire.

V and J are TRBV26 and TRBJ2-7; no clear D. The TCR originated in a female BALB/c mouse given C57BL/6 T cells with graft-versus-host disease after an allogeneic hematopoietic cell transplant. The sample was gut tissue. CDR3 sequence: CASSLSGIYEQYF. The sequenced part of the CDR3 DNA is TGTGCCAGCAGTCTGTCAGGGATCTATGAACAGTAC.